Listed below are T cell receptor beta chains from one sample, sequenced in a study of T cell responses to AZD1222 COVID-19 vaccine. Produced via immunoSEQ multiplex PCR; TCRdb's table is partial and in-frame only. Of some 79,000 clones listed, around 82% are singletons. The sequences come from peripheral blood, collected 28 days after the second AZD1222 dose. The source of these receptors is an adult who received the AZD1222 COVID-19 vaccine. CDR3s include the opening cysteine and the closing phenylalanine or tryptophan. D genes are given only for firm matches. Some rows mark clone size as missing; the rest say once, few, many or name a class of expanded clone.

J | size | length | V | D | DNA | CDR3
TRBJ2-2 | few | 15 | TRBV30 | - | TGTGCCTGGACCAGATTTAGAGAGGCCACCGGGGAGCTGTTTTTT | CAWTRFREATGELFF
TRBJ2-5 | - | 15 | TRBV30 | TRBD2 | TGTGCCTGGAGTCCATCTCAGGCGGGAGGGGAGACCCAGTACTTC | CAWSPSQAGGETQYF
TRBJ2-5 | - | 15 | TRBV15 | - | TGTGCCACCAGCAGAGATCGTGGGAAAGGAGAGACCCAGTACTTC | CATSRDRGKGETQYF
TRBJ2-3 | - | 14 | TRBV19 | TRBD1 | TGTGCCAGCTGTGGACAGGGGCTCACAGATACGCAGTATTTT | CASCGQGLTDTQYF
TRBJ1-1 | - | 13 | TRBV30 | - | TGTGCCTGGAGTGCGGGGCTGAACACTGAAGCTTTCTTT | CAWSAGLNTEAFF
TRBJ1-6 | - | 13 | TRBV6-4 | - | TGTGCCAGCAGTCCGGGCAGGGATTCACCCCTCCACTTT | CASSPGRDSPLHF
TRBJ1-2 | - | 12 | TRBV12-3/TRBV12-4 | - | TGTGCCAGCAGTCCCCGAGGGGGTGGCTACACCTTC | CASSPRGGGYTF
TRBJ1-6 | - | 15 | TRBV6-5 | - | TGTGCCAGCAGTTTAGAGAGCTCCTATAATTCACCCCTCCACTTT | CASSLESSYNSPLHF
TRBJ1-5 | once | 13 | TRBV3-1/TRBV3-2 | - | TGTGCCAGCAGCCAAGTTTGTAGCGAGCCCCAGCATTTT | CASSQVCSEPQHF
TRBJ1-2 | - | 13 | TRBV5-6 | - | TGTGCCAGCAGCTTGGGACAGCTCTATGGCTACACCTTC | CASSLGQLYGYTF
TRBJ1-6 | - | 13 | TRBV7-9 | - | TGTGCCAGCAGCTTAGACCTGAATTCACCCCTCCACTTT | CASSLDLNSPLHF
TRBJ2-1 | - | 13 | TRBV9 | - | TGTGCCAGTCAGGCGACCACCGGGGATGAGCAGTTCTTC | CASQATTGDEQFF
TRBJ2-7 | few | 13 | TRBV3-1/TRBV3-2 | - | TGTGCCAGCAGCCAAAGGGGCACATACGAGCAGTACTTC | CASSQRGTYEQYF
TRBJ1-1 | - | 12 | TRBV29-1 | - | TGCAGCGTTGCAACAGGGTACACTGAAGCTTTCTTT | CSVATGYTEAFF
TRBJ2-3 | once | 14 | TRBV5-4 | - | TGTGCCAGCAGCCGGGGCCCACTCACAGATACGCAGTATTTT | CASSRGPLTDTQYF
TRBJ1-2 | few | 12 | TRBV12-3/TRBV12-4 | - | TGTGCCAGCAGTCCGGGGATAGATGGCTACACCTTC | CASSPGIDGYTF
TRBJ1-1 | - | 13 | TRBV5-5 | - | TGTGCCAGCAGCTTGGCCGGGGACACTGAAGCTTTCTTT | CASSLAGDTEAFF
TRBJ2-2 | - | 14 | TRBV5-4 | - | TGTGCCAGCAGCTTGGACGTAGCGACCGGGGAGCTGTTTTTT | CASSLDVATGELFF
TRBJ1-5 | - | 15 | TRBV28 | - | TGTGCCAGCAGCTGGTCGGACGCGAGACACCAGCCCCAGCATTTT | CASSWSDARHQPQHF
TRBJ1-2 | - | 12 | TRBV29-1 | - | TGCAGCGGAGGCGGGGTGGGGAGTGGCTACACCTTC | CSGGGVGSGYTF
TRBJ1-5 | once | 14 | TRBV30 | TRBD1 | TGTGCCTGGAGTGCCGGGACAGGCAATCAGCCCCAGCATTTT | CAWSAGTGNQPQHF
TRBJ1-2 | - | 13 | TRBV28 | - | TGTGCCAGCAGTTCCACCGGGGGCTATGGCTACACCTTC | CASSSTGGYGYTF
TRBJ2-3 | - | 16 | TRBV28 | - | TGTGCCAGCAATTTAAACCCAGGTAGTAGCACAGATACGCAGTATTTT | CASNLNPGSSTDTQYF
TRBJ1-2 | few | 15 | TRBV5-4 | - | TGTGCCAGCAGCTTGGGTACAGAGTCTAACTATGGCTACACCTTC | CASSLGTESNYGYTF
TRBJ2-2 | - | 16 | TRBV10-2 | TRBD2 | TGCGCCAGCAGGAGAAGCGGGGGGGCGGACACCGGGGAGCTGTTTTTT | CASRRSGGADTGELFF
TRBJ1-3 | once | 14 | TRBV7-2 | - | TGTGCCAGCAGCACGGGACTTAGCCCGAACACCATATATTTT | CASSTGLSPNTIYF
TRBJ2-3 | - | 14 | TRBV19 | - | TGTGCCAGTAGTATTACGGCGGCCAGAGATACGCAGTATTTT | CASSITAARDTQYF
TRBJ1-1 | - | 16 | TRBV13 | - | TGTGCCAGCAGCCATGGAATGGGTAACATGAACACTGAAGCTTTCTTT | CASSHGMGNMNTEAFF
TRBJ1-2 | few | 18 | TRBV28 | TRBD1 | TGTGCCAGCAGTCTCTCTGACAGGGGGCTGAGGGGAAACTATGGCTACACCTTC | CASSLSDRGLRGNYGYTF
TRBJ2-7 | - | 13 | TRBV6-5 | TRBD1 | TGTGCCAGCAGTTATCTAATTACAGGGGAACAGTACTTC | CASSYLITGEQYF
TRBJ2-1 | - | 15 | TRBV7-3 | TRBD2 | TGTGCCAGCAGCCCCGCGGGACTAGCGTGGAATGAGCAGTTCTTC | CASSPAGLAWNEQFF
TRBJ2-7 | - | 14 | TRBV5-1 | - | TGCGCCAGCAGCTTGCTGTCAGGTTCCTACGAGCAGTACTTC | CASSLLSGSYEQYF
TRBJ2-3 | - | 13 | TRBV12-3/TRBV12-4 | - | TGTGCCAGCAGCCGCCGGCGGAGTGGTGAGCAGTATTTT | CASSRRRSGEQYF
TRBJ1-6 | - | 15 | TRBV11-2 | - | TGTGCCAGCAGCTTACTAAGCCAGGGTAGTTCACCCCTCCACTTT | CASSLLSQGSSPLHF
TRBJ2-7 | - | 14 | TRBV30 | - | TGTGCCTGGGGGAGGGGGGGACCCTCCTACGAGCAGTACTTC | CAWGRGGPSYEQYF
TRBJ1-1 | - | 15 | TRBV18 | TRBD1 | TGTGCCAGCTCACACAAGACAGGGCAGAACACTGAAGCTTTCTTT | CASSHKTGQNTEAFF
TRBJ2-3 | - | 14 | TRBV4-2 | - | TGTGCCAGCAGCCAAGACAGTCCCACAGATACGCAGTATTTT | CASSQDSPTDTQYF
TRBJ1-6 | - | 12 | TRBV5-6 | - | TGTGCCAGCAGCTTGGGTGGCAGGAAACTCCACTTT | CASSLGGRKLHF
TRBJ1-2 | - | 14 | TRBV4-3 | - | TGCGCCAGCAGCCAAGTGGGGGAAATGAGAGGCTACACCTTC | CASSQVGEMRGYTF
TRBJ2-1 | - | 13 | TRBV6-5 | TRBD2 | TGTGCCAGCAGTCCGGGGGGAAACAATGAGCAGTTCTTC | CASSPGGNNEQFF
TRBJ1-2 | - | 13 | TRBV7-9 | - | TGTGCCAGCAGCCTATCCCAGGGGAGTGGCTACACCTTC | CASSLSQGSGYTF
TRBJ1-5 | few | 16 | TRBV18 | TRBD1 | TGTGCCAGCTCACAAGGACAGGGGATGAACAATCAGCCCCAGCATTTT | CASSQGQGMNNQPQHF
TRBJ1-6 | few | 15 | TRBV11-2 | - | TGTGCCAGCAGCTTAGCCGGGAGAGATAATTCACCCCTCCACTTT | CASSLAGRDNSPLHF
TRBJ2-7 | - | 15 | TRBV27 | TRBD1 | TGTGCCAGCAGTCCCGGGACAGGGCGTTCCTACGAGCAGTACTTC | CASSPGTGRSYEQYF
TRBJ2-5 | few | 13 | TRBV7-9 | - | TGTGCCAGCACTCAGGGGGGAGAAGAGACCCAGTACTTC | CASTQGGEETQYF
TRBJ1-2 | - | 15 | TRBV6-5 | - | TGTGCCAGCAGTTACGGGCAGGGGTTCGGAAATGGCTACACCTTC | CASSYGQGFGNGYTF
TRBJ2-6 | once | 15 | TRBV29-1 | - | TGCAGCGCGAGACTCAGAGGCCCTGGGGCCAACGTCCTGACTTTC | CSARLRGPGANVLTF
TRBJ1-2 | few | 15 | TRBV4-2 | - | TGTGCCAGCAGCCAAATCTCAGGGGTGTTCTATGGCTACACCTTC | CASSQISGVFYGYTF
TRBJ1-2 | - | 14 | TRBV11-1 | - | TGTGCCAGCAGCCCCCCCGGCGGACACTATGGCTACACCTTC | CASSPPGGHYGYTF
TRBJ2-1 | - | 17 | TRBV11-2 | - | TGTGCCAGCAGCTTAGGGGGTGCTGGGGGGCTATTGAATGAGCAGTTCTTC | CASSLGGAGGLLNEQFF
TRBJ1-1 | - | 15 | TRBV30 | - | TGTGCCAGCGAATCCTCAGGATCTTTCAACACTGAAGCTTTCTTT | CASESSGSFNTEAFF
TRBJ2-1 | - | 15 | TRBV28 | TRBD2 | TGTGCCAGCAGTTCAGGGACTAGCGAATACAATGAGCAGTTCTTC | CASSSGTSEYNEQFF
TRBJ1-1 | once | 15 | TRBV5-1 | - | TGCGCCAGCAGCCCGCAATTTACGTTGCACACTGAAGCTTTCTTT | CASSPQFTLHTEAFF
TRBJ2-5 | - | 15 | TRBV3-1/TRBV3-2 | TRBD2 | TGTGCCAGCTCCGGGGGACTAGAGTCAGACGAGACCCAGTACTTC | CASSGGLESDETQYF
TRBJ2-6 | - | 18 | TRBV28 | TRBD1 | TGTGCCAGCAGACCTACGGACAGGTTTTCGACTGGGGCCAACGTCCTGACTTTC | CASRPTDRFSTGANVLTF
TRBJ2-2 | - | 17 | TRBV28 | - | TGTGCCAGCAGTACGGGGCCCGGGAGTTTGAACACCGGGGAGCTGTTTTTT | CASSTGPGSLNTGELFF
TRBJ2-2 | few | 13 | TRBV3-1/TRBV3-2 | - | TGTGCCAGCAGCCCGCGAACCACCGGGGAGCTGTTTTTT | CASSPRTTGELFF